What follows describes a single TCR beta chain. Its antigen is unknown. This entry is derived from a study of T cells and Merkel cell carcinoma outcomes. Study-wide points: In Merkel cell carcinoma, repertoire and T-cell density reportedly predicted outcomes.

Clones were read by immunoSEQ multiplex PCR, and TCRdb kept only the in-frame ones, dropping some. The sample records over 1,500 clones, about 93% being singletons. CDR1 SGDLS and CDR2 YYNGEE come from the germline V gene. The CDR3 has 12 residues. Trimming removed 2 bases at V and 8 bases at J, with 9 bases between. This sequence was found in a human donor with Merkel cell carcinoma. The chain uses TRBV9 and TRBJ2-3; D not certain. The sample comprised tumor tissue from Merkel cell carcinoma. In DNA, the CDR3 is TGTGCCAGCAGCGTCATTTCGGGTACGCAGTATTTT. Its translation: CASSVISGTQYF.